This T cell receptor beta chain comes out of a study of beta chain features in type 1 diabetes. About the research overall: Age, gender, cell numbers and subset yield matched between patients and controls.

This clone showed up just a few times. Its antigen is not known. General study points: TCRB CDR3s from Type 1 diabetes patients were moderately but significantly shorter in all four CD4+ subsets.

The ends lost 0 bases at V and 9 bases at J; junction bases unmatched: 1. This CDR3 contains 11 residues. Germline loops: CDR1 GTSNPN, CDR2 SVGIG (reference sequence). Every single donor gave one heparinised blood draw, and these averaged approximately 110 mL. The sequenced template was cDNA made from the entire isolated RNA. Sequenced by immunoSEQ multiplex PCR; TCRdb stores in-frame clones only, minus some. The table records roughly 290,000 clones, 14% to 15% of them present only once. Sequenced: naive CD4+ T cells from blood. This sequence joins TRBV30 and TRBJ1-1; TRBD1 matches 7 bases. This receptor was taken from a man aged 18 to 29 with type 1 diabetes. DNA for the CDR3: TGTGCCTGGAGTGTACAGGGGCAAGCTTTCTTT. Translating gives CAWSVQGQAFF.